This T cell receptor beta chain was captured by sequencing in a study of radiation and T cells in renal cell carcinoma. Looking at the study overall: Nephrectomy followed 15 Gy stereotactic body radiation by 4 weeks.

The sample's time point: blood 2 weeks post-SBRT. Treatment in this sample: 15 Gy SBRT to primary tumor, nephrectomy 4 weeks later. Clones were sequenced by immunoSEQ multiplex PCR, and TCRdb holds only the in-frame ones, with some missing. The profile covers some 130,000 clones, with 81% appearing a single time and 1.9% taken by the ten largest. Looked up from germline, CDR1 is GTSNPN and CDR2 is SVGIG (reference sequence). Trimming took 3 bases from V and 5 from J, leaving 10 bases between them. CDR3 length: 12 amino acids. This sample comprised blood, obtained from a patient whose treatment included radiotherapy and nephrectomy. The chain recombines TRBV30 with TRBJ1-1; maybe TRBD1 (5 bases). The clonotype originates from a woman in her sixties or seventies with renal cell carcinoma. The CDR3 region has the DNA TGTGCCTGGAGCCTGCGGGGGACTGAAGCTTTCTTT. This sequence encodes CAWSLRGTEAFF.